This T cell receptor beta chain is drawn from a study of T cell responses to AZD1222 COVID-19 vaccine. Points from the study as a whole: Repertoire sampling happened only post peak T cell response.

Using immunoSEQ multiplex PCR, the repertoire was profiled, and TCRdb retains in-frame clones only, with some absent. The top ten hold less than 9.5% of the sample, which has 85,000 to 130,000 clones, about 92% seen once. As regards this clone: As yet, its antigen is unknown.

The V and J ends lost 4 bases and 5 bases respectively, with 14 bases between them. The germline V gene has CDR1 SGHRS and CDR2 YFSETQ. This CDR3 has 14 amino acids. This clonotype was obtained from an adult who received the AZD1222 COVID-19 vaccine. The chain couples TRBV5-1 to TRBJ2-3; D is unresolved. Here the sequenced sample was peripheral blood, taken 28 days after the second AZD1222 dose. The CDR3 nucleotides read TGCGCCAGCAGCCCTCGCATTGCAAAAGATACGCAGTATTTT. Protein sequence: CASSPRIAKDTQYF.